The entry that follows covers one TCR beta chain sequence. The sample comes from a study of cytomegalovirus exposure and HLA in healthy donors. Profiling relied on immunoSEQ multiplex PCR, and the TCRdb table lists in-frame clones only, not all of them. Altogether around 140,000 clones are present, approximately 94% being singletons, with the ten largest covering 1.5% to 2%. Germline CDR1 is MGHRA and CDR2 is YSYEKL. V dropped 2 bases and J dropped 6; count of bases not matched to a gene: 7. This CDR3 spans 16 amino acids. This receptor was identified in a man younger than 35 in good health and CMV-seropositive. The sequenced sample consisted of PBMCs. The V call is TRBV4-1, the J call TRBJ2-5; 12 positions match TRBD2. CDR3 sequence: CASSQFYTSGRKTQYF. The CDR3 nucleotides are TGCGCCAGCAGCCAATTCTACACTAGCGGGAGGAAGACCCAGTACTTC.